What follows are 16 T cell receptor beta chains derived from one specimen sequenced in a study of blood T cell repertoires in COVID-19. Sequencing was performed with immunoSEQ multiplex PCR; in TCRdb, only in-frame clones are kept and a portion is missing. The sample carries fewer than 200,000 clones, approximately 89% recorded once. Material for sequencing was peripheral blood. These receptor sequences come from an older woman with acute or convalescent COVID-19.

The chain employs TRBV7-2 and TRBJ1-6; TRBD1 matches 8 bases. The CDR3 sequence is 18 residues long. Germline assignment: CDR1 SGHTA and CDR2 FQGNSA. Unmatched junction bases numbered 10, after V lost 6 bases and J lost 0 bases. The CDR3 here is CASSSRLTGASYNSPLHF. DNA of the CDR3: TGTGCCAGCAGTAGCAGGTTGACAGGGGCCTCCTATAATTCACCCCTCCACTTT.

V usage is TRBV7-3 and J usage is TRBJ2-1, with D possibly being TRBD2 (6 bases). The V end lost 6 bases, the J end lost 6 bases, and 12 bases lay between the germline ends. The CDR3 spans 13 residues. Looked up from germline, CDR1 is SGHTA and CDR2 is FQGTGA. Here the CDR3 reads CASSLARGNEQFF. The CDR3 DNA reads as TGTGCCAGCAGTCTAGCGAGGGGCAATGAGCAGTTCTTC.

The gene calls are TRBV15 and TRBJ2-4; TRBD1 might be the D (7 bases). The CDR3 has 13 amino acids. V was pared by 5 bases and J by 6 bases, with 11 bases between. CDR1 LNHNV and CDR2 YYDKDF come from the germline V gene (reference sequence). The CDR3 here is CATSAGQRNIQYF. The CDR3 bases are TGTGCCACCAGCGCGGGACAGAGAAACATTCAGTACTTC.

This chain connects TRBV2 to TRBJ1-1; the D is unclear. The CDR3 has 13 amino acids. Trimming stripped 10 bases from V and 0 bases from J, with 12 bases between. CDR1 and CDR2 (germline): SNHLY, FYNNEI. CDR3 DNA sequence: TGTGCCACCAGGACGGAGATGAACACTGAAGCTTTCTTT. It is translated as CATRTEMNTEAFF.

The chain employs TRBV19 and TRBJ2-6; perhaps TRBD2 as D (5 bases). The CDR3 is 16 residues long. Germline V gene data show CDR1 as LNHDA and CDR2 as SQIVND (reference sequence). V was pared by 1 base and J by 2 bases, with 9 bases between. The CDR3 nucleotides read TGTGCCAGTAGTATAGGGGCACTAGCTGGGGCCAACGTCCTGACTTTC. Translating gives CASSIGALAGANVLTF.

The rearrangement uses TRBV9 and TRBJ2-2; 11 nucleotides align to TRBD2. In germline, CDR1 is SGDLS, CDR2 YYNGEE. This CDR3 comprises 15 residues. V lost 5 bases and J lost 6; bases outside the gene matches: 6. The CDR3 region is CASSPLAGGPGELFF. The CDR3 DNA is TGTGCCAGCAGTCCCCTAGCGGGAGGCCCCGGGGAGCTGTTTTTT.

V gene TRBV4-1 combines with J gene TRBJ1-2; D might be TRBD1 (6 bases). The germline V and J ends were trimmed by 4 bases and 5 bases, with 14 bases remaining between them. The CDR3 consists of 14 residues. Germline CDR1 MGHRA, CDR2 YSYEKL. The CDR3 DNA reads as TGCGCCAGCAGCCGAGCACAGGGCCCGTATGGCTACACCTTC. Translating it yields CASSRAQGPYGYTF.

The rearrangement links TRBV30 to TRBJ1-1, with D possibly matching TRBD1 (6 bases). The germline V gene encodes CDR1 GTSNPN and CDR2 SVGIG (reference sequence). V dropped 4 bases and J dropped 3 bases, with 12 bases sitting between them. The length of the CDR3 is 13 residues. The chain's CDR3 is CAWKGVHDTEAFF. The CDR3 DNA sequence: TGTGCCTGGAAGGGGGTTCACGACACTGAAGCTTTCTTT.

The V call is TRBV18, the J call TRBJ2-1; 8 nucleotides agree with TRBD1. Germline V gene lookup returns CDR1 KGHSH and CDR2 LQKENI. The CDR3 runs 16 residues. J was trimmed by 8 bases and V by 3 bases; bases with no gene match: 12. The CDR3 protein is CASSPRDRGLFDEQFF. CDR3 coding DNA: TGTGCCAGCTCACCGCGAGACAGGGGCCTCTTTGATGAGCAGTTCTTC.

V and J are TRBV4-2 and TRBJ2-1, with D possibly TRBD2 on 5 matching bases. Germline loops: CDR1 LGHNA, CDR2 YNFKEQ. This CDR3 contains 14 residues. The V and J ends lost 0 bases and 7 bases respectively, with 10 bases between them. The CDR3 sequence: CASSQEDYFNEQFF. CDR3 sequence (DNA): TGTGCCAGCAGCCAAGAAGACTACTTTAATGAGCAGTTCTTC.

The chain employs TRBV5-1 and TRBJ2-1, with 10 bases identical to TRBD2. The ends lost 1 base at V and 9 bases at J; junction bases unmatched: 7. The CDR3 extends over 15 amino acids. Germline assignment: CDR1 SGHRS and CDR2 YFSETQ. Here the CDR3 reads CASSLTGTSVGEQFF. CDR3 sequence (DNA): TGCGCCAGCAGCTTGACCGGGACTAGCGTGGGTGAGCAGTTCTTC.

The chain joins TRBV28 to TRBJ1-1; 10 bases are a match to TRBD1. Unmatched junction bases numbered 2, after V lost 1 base and J lost 3 bases. Germline V CDR1 and CDR2: MDHEN, SYDVKM. The CDR3 runs to 15 residues. CDR3 nucleotides: TGTGCCAGCAGTTTATTTGGGACAGGGGACACTGAAGCTTTCTTT. This gives the protein CASSLFGTGDTEAFF.

V usage is TRBV2 and J usage is TRBJ1-1; tentatively, D is TRBD1 (6 bases). This CDR3 contains 16 residues. CDR1 is SNHLY, CDR2 FYNNEI, per germline. The germline V and J ends were trimmed by 3 bases and 3 bases, with 17 bases remaining between them. The CDR3 sequence is CASSDRRTGLYTEAFF. The CDR3 nucleotides are TGTGCCAGCAGTGACCGACGTACAGGGTTGTACACTGAAGCTTTCTTT.

The CDR3 loop is CSASTGPELPPLHF. In DNA form, the CDR3 reads TGCAGTGCTAGTACAGGGCCAGAACTCCCACCCCTCCACTTT. The chain is built from TRBV20-1 and TRBJ1-6; weak D call: TRBD1 (6 bases). V dropped 3 bases and J dropped 11 bases, with 17 bases sitting between them. Germline V gives CDR1 DFQATT, CDR2 SNEGSKA (reference sequence). The CDR3 has 14 amino acids.

The chain has TRBV6-1 and TRBJ1-6, with 9 bases fitting TRBD1. This CDR3 comprises 15 residues. The V gene's germline CDR1 is MNHNS and CDR2 SASEGT. J was trimmed by 10 bases and V by 2 bases; bases with no gene match: 6. CDR3 nucleotide sequence: TGTGCCAGCAGTGAATTGGGGACAGGGAAATCACCCCTCCACTTT. Its protein is CASSELGTGKSPLHF.

The chain joins TRBV6-5 to TRBJ2-1; TRBD2 matches 14 bases. The trim removed 2 bases at V and 7 bases at J, leaving 4 bases unmatched. Germline CDR1 is MNHEY and CDR2 is SVGAGI. The CDR3 loop spans 16 amino acids. CDR3 nucleotides: TGTGCCAGCAGTTACCCGGGACTAGCGGGAGAGAATGAGCAGTTCTTC. Its protein product is CASSYPGLAGENEQFF.